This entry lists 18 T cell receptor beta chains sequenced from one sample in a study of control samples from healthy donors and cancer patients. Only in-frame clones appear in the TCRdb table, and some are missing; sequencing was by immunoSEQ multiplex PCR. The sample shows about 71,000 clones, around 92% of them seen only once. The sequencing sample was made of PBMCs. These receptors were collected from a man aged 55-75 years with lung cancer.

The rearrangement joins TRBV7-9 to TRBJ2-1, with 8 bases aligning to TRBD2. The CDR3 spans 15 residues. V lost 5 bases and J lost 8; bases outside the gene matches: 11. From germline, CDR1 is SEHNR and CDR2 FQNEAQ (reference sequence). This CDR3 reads CASSGYTSGRDEQFF. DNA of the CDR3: TGTGCCAGCAGCGGATATACTAGCGGTAGGGATGAGCAGTTCTTC.

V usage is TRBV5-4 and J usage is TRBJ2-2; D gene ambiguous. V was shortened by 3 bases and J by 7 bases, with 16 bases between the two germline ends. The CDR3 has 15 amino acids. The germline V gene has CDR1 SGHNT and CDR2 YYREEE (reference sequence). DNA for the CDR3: TGTGCCAGCAGCTCAAAATTCGGGCCCGACGGGGAGCTGTTTTTT. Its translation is CASSSKFGPDGELFF.

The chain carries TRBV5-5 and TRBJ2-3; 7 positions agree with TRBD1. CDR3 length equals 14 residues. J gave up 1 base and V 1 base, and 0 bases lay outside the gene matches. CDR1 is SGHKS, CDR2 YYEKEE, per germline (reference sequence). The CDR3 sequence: CASSLQGGTDTQYF. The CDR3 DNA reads TGTGCCAGCAGCTTGCAGGGGGGCACAGATACGCAGTATTTT.

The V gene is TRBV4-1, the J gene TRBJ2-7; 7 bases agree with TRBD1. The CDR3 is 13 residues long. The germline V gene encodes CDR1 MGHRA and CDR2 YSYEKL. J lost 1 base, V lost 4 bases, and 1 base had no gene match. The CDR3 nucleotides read TGCGCCAGCAGCCCGGGACAGTCCTACGAGCAGTACTTC. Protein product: CASSPGQSYEQYF.

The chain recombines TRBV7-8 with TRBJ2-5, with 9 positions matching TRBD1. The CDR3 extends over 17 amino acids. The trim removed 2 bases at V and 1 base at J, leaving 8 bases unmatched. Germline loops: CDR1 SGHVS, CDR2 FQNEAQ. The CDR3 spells CASSLFGTGISQETQYF. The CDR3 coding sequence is TGTGCCAGCAGCTTATTCGGGACAGGGATCTCCCAAGAGACCCAGTACTTC.

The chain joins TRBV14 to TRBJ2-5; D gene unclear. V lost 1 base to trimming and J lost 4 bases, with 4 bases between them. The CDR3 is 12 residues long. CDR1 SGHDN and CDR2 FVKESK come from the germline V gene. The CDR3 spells CASSQVGETQYF. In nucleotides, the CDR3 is TGTGCCAGCAGCCAAGTCGGAGAGACCCAGTACTTC.

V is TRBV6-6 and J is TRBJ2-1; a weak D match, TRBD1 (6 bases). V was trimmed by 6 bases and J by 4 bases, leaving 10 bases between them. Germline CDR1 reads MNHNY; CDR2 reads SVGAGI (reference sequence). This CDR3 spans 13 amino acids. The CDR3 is CASRRGGYNEQFF. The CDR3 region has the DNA TGTGCCAGCAGGCGAGGGGGTTACAATGAGCAGTTCTTC.

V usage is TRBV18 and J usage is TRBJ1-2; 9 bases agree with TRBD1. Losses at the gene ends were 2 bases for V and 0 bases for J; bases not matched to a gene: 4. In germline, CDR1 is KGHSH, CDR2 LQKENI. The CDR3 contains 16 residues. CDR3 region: CASSPAYRGPNYGYTF. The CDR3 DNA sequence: TGTGCCAGCTCACCAGCTTACAGGGGGCCTAACTATGGCTACACCTTC.

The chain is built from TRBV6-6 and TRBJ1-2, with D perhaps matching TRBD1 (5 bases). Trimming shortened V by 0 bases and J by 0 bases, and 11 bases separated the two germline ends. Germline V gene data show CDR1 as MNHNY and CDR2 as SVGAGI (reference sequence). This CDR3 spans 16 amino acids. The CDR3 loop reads CASSYSSGTANYGYTF. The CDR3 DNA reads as TGTGCCAGCAGTTACTCGAGCGGGACTGCTAACTATGGCTACACCTTC.

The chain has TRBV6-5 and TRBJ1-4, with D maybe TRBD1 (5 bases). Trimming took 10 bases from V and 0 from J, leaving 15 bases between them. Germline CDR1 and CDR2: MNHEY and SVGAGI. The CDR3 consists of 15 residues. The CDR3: CAIRGADATNEKLFF. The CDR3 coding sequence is TGTGCCATCAGAGGGGCCGACGCAACTAATGAAAAACTGTTTTTT.

CDR3 residues: CASTRPASRTNAGELFF. As DNA, the CDR3 is TGTGCCAGCACCCGGCCGGCCTCCCGCACGAATGCCGGGGAGCTGTTTTTT. The chain links TRBV7-9 to TRBJ2-2, with D unclear. Deletions cut 7 bases from V and 6 bases from J, with 24 bases between. This CDR3 is 17 amino acids long. The V gene's germline CDR1 is SEHNR and CDR2 FQNEAQ (reference sequence).

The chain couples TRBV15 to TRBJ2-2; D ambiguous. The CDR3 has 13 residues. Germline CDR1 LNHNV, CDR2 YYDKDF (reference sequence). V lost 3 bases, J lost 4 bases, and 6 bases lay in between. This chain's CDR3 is CATSRDLTGELFF. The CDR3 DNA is TGTGCCACCAGCAGGGATCTCACCGGGGAGCTGTTTTTT.

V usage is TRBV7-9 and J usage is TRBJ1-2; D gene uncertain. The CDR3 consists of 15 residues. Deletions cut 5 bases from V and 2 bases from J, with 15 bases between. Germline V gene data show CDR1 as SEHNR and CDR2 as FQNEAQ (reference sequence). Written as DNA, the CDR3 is TGTGCCAGCAGCACCCTCGGTCCAGACAACTATGGCTACACCTTC. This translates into CASSTLGPDNYGYTF.

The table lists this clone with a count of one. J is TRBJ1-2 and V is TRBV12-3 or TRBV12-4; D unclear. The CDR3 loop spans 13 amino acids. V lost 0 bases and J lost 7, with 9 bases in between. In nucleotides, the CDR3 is TGTGCCAGCAGTTTAGCCCCGGATTTTGGCTACACCTTC. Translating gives CASSLAPDFGYTF.

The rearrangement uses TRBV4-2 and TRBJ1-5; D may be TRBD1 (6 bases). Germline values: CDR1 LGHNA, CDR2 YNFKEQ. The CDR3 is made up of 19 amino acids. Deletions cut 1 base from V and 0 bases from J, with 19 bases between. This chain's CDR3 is CASSQGGRGAFYSNQPQHF. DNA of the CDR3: TGTGCCAGCAGCCAAGGGGGGCGGGGGGCCTTCTATAGCAATCAGCCCCAGCATTTT.

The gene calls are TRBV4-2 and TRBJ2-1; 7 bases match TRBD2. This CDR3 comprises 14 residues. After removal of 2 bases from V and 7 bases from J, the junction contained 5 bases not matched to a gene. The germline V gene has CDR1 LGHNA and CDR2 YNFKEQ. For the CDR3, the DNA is TGTGCCAGCAGCCAATGGACTAGTTCAAATGAGCAGTTCTTC. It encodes CASSQWTSSNEQFF.

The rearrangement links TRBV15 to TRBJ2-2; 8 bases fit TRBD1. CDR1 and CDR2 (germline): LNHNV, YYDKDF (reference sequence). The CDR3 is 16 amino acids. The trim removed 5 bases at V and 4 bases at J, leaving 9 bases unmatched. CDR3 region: CATSGHRTGTTGELFF. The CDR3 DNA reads TGTGCCACCAGCGGCCACCGGACAGGGACCACCGGGGAGCTGTTTTTT.

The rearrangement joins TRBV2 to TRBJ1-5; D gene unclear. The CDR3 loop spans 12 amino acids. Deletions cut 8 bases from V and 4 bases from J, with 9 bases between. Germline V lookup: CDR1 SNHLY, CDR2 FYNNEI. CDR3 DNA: TGTGCCAGCTACGAACCTAATCAGCCCCAGCATTTT. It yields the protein CASYEPNQPQHF.